This TCR beta chain came from a study of blood T cell repertoires in COVID-19. About the research overall: T cells, B-cell-depleted T cells, or PBMCs provided the cDNA or gDNA that served as material.

The CDR3 runs 14 residues. The ends were cut back, 6 bases at V and 0 bases at J, with 11 bases in the middle. The V gene's germline CDR1 is SGHTA and CDR2 FQGTGA. Original handling: How many nucleated cells were present was estimated from reference gene primer amplification. TCRdb's table, derived via immunoSEQ multiplex PCR, lists solely in-frame clones and lacks some. V and J calls and clone size are as listed in that table; D and trimming were resolved from the DNA. The sample shows 60,000 to 80,000 clones, around 88% of them seen only once. V usage is TRBV7-3 and J usage is TRBJ1-1; a possible D gene is TRBD1 (6 bases). The sequencing sample was made of peripheral blood. This sequence was found in a woman in her seventies with acute or convalescent COVID-19. Here the CDR3 DNA reads TGTGCCAGCAGTACAGGGCCTTTGAACACTGAAGCTTTCTTT. Residues: CASSTGPLNTEAFF.